These 17 T cell receptor beta chains share one sample of origin, sequenced in a study of cytomegalovirus exposure and HLA in healthy donors. PCR employed 60 Vbeta and 13 Jbeta primers. Profiled with immunoSEQ multiplex PCR; TCRdb holds only in-frame clones, not every one. The sample has under 200,000 clones, over 70% seen once. The sequencing sample was made of PBMCs. These receptor sequences come from a male donor in good health and CMV-seropositive.

The chain links TRBV6-5 to TRBJ1-6, with D perhaps matching TRBD1 (6 bases). The V and J ends lost 6 bases and 6 bases respectively, with 15 bases between them. The CDR3 loop spans 15 amino acids. Germline CDR1 and CDR2: MNHEY and SVGAGI. The CDR3 bases are TGTGCCAGCAGGGCCGGGGGGCGGACTAATTCACCCCTCCACTTT. Translating gives CASRAGGRTNSPLHF.

This clone was observed a single time. The gene calls are TRBV6-5 and TRBJ1-1; 10 bases are a match to TRBD1. CDR1 and CDR2 (germline): MNHEY, SVGAGI. J gave up 4 bases and V 5 bases, and 7 bases lay outside the gene matches. The CDR3 totals 15 residues. CDR3: CASSPSGQGSTEAFF. The CDR3 coding sequence is TGTGCCAGCAGTCCCTCGGGACAGGGGAGCACTGAAGCTTTCTTT.

About this clone itself: The junction departs from the called germline gene at one end, perhaps through a read error. The V gene is TRBV27, the J gene TRBJ1-1; D call uncertain. The CDR3 has 13 amino acids. The germline gives CDR1 MNHEY, CDR2 SMNVEV (reference sequence). The CDR3 protein is CASSALGSTGAFF. The DNA of the CDR3 is TGTGCCAGCAGTGCCCTCGGGAGCACTGGAGCTTTCTTT.

The V and J genes are TRBV6-1 and TRBJ2-5, with D tentatively TRBD1 (5 bases). Germline loops: CDR1 MNHNS, CDR2 SASEGT. The CDR3 extends over 14 amino acids. Between the trimmed V and J ends, which lost 8 bases and 4 bases, there was a span of 17 bases. CDR3 sequence reads: CASAFIGARETQYF. CDR3 nucleotides: TGTGCCAGCGCATTTATAGGGGCCCGAGAGACCCAGTACTTC.

This clone has only a few counts. The chain recombines TRBV6-6 with TRBJ1-1; D gene uncertain. The CDR3 spans 14 residues. Germline V gene sequence: CDR1 MNHNY, CDR2 SVGAGI (reference sequence). V was trimmed by 6 bases and J by 0 bases, leaving 11 bases between them. CDR3 nucleotide sequence: TGTGCCAGCAGCCTGGACTGGATGAACACTGAAGCTTTCTTT. This sequence encodes CASSLDWMNTEAFF.

The chain recombines TRBV5-1 with TRBJ2-3; 11 nucleotides match TRBD2. Germline CDR1 is SGHRS and CDR2 is YFSETQ. The CDR3 totals 16 residues. The V and J ends lost 0 bases and 4 bases, in that order; junction bases with no gene match: 4. In DNA, the CDR3 is TGCGCCAGCAGCTTGGTTAGCGGGGGGGCCGCAGATACGCAGTATTTT. Translated: CASSLVSGGAADTQYF.

Concerning this clone itself: One end of the junction is discordant with germline, which a read error may explain. The chain combines TRBV5-6 with TRBJ2-3; perhaps TRBD2 as D (5 bases). This CDR3 is 13 amino acids long. Germline CDR1 SGHDT, CDR2 YYEEEE. Written as DNA, the CDR3 is TGTGCCAGCAGCTTGGAGAGGGCAGATACGCGGTATTTT. As protein: CASSLERADTRYF.

The gene calls are TRBV6-1 and TRBJ1-1; possible D gene TRBD1, 6 bases. The V gene's germline CDR1 is MNHNS and CDR2 SASEGT. The V end was cut by 4 bases, the J end by 6 bases, with 12 bases between. The CDR3 contains 13 residues. CDR3 sequence reads: CASSAGVWSEAFF. The CDR3 DNA follows: TGTGCCAGCAGTGCAGGGGTTTGGTCTGAAGCTTTCTTT.

The chain links TRBV5-4 to TRBJ2-1; D gene ambiguous. This CDR3 spans 12 amino acids. Germline CDR1 reads SGHNT; CDR2 reads YYREEE (reference sequence). The ends were cut back, 1 base at V and 7 bases at J, with 6 bases in the middle. In DNA, the CDR3 is TGTGCCAGCAGCTTGCCCGGGAATGAGCAGTTCTTC. Its protein is CASSLPGNEQFF.

The V and J genes are TRBV7-2 and TRBJ2-3; 15 nucleotides agree with TRBD2. The V gene end was trimmed by 4 bases and the J gene end by 6 bases; junction bases not matched to a gene: 8. Germline V CDR1 and CDR2: SGHTA, FQGNSA. The CDR3 sequence is 17 residues long. CDR3: CASSSPGLAGGGDTQYF. The CDR3 nucleotides are TGTGCCAGCAGCTCCCCGGGACTAGCGGGGGGAGGGGATACGCAGTATTTT. Looking up the rest from reference TRBV7-2 and TRBJ2-3 gives the full variable domain: GAGVSQSPSNKVTEKGKDVELRCDPISGHTALYWYRQSLGQGLEFLIYFQGNSAPDKSGLPSDRFSAERTGGSVSTLTIQRTQQEDSAVYLCASSSPGLAGGGDTQYFGPGTRLTVL.

This rearrangement joins TRBV7-9 to TRBJ1-4; 10 bases line up with TRBD1. From germline, CDR1 is SEHNR and CDR2 FQNEAQ (reference sequence). CDR3 length equals 15 residues. Trimming removed 5 bases from V and 8 bases from J; junction bases left unmatched: 8. DNA for the CDR3: TGTGCCAGCAGCCCCCGGGACAGGGGATGCGAAAAACTGTTTTTT. Protein sequence: CASSPRDRGCEKLFF.

The rearrangement joins TRBV19 to TRBJ1-5, with TRBD1 matching over 9 bases. The CDR3 totals 18 residues. Germline values: CDR1 LNHDA, CDR2 SQIVND (reference sequence). V was pared by 6 bases and J by 0 bases, with 12 bases of the junction left unmatched. The CDR3 bases are TGTGCCAGTAGAGATGGACAGGGGCGCCCTTATAGCAATCAGCCCCAGCATTTT. Translating it yields CASRDGQGRPYSNQPQHF.

The CDR3: CASSDRDRGRGQFF. CDR3 coding DNA: TGTGCCAGCAGTGACCGGGACAGGGGACGTGGGCAGTTCTTC. This rearrangement joins TRBV6-1 to TRBJ2-1; 10 bases line up with TRBD1. The germline V gene encodes CDR1 MNHNS and CDR2 SASEGT. This CDR3 has 14 amino acids. V shed 3 bases, J shed 12 bases, and the junction held 8 bases outside the gene matches.

The rearrangement joins TRBV18 to TRBJ2-5; TRBD2 might be the D (6 bases). V gave up 7 bases and J gave up 8 bases, with 20 bases separating them. This CDR3 region has 14 residues. Looked up from germline, CDR1 is KGHSH and CDR2 is LQKENI. The CDR3 here is CASWRSIAESTQYF. The DNA for the CDR3 is TGTGCCAGCTGGAGATCAATAGCGGAATCCACCCAGTACTTC.

The chain recombines TRBV19 with TRBJ1-6; the D gene is possibly TRBD1 (6 bases). Germline CDR1 and CDR2: LNHDA and SQIVND (reference sequence). CDR3 size: 13 residues. V lost 9 bases and J lost 4, with 10 bases in between. In DNA form, the CDR3 reads TGTGCCAGCAGGGGCCCATATAATTCACCCCTCCACTTT. This codes for CASRGPYNSPLHF.

This clone has just a few counts. The chain uses TRBV13 and TRBJ1-1, with a tentative D call TRBD1 (6 bases). The CDR3 totals 14 residues. Trimming removed 5 bases at V and 3 bases at J, with 13 bases between. From germline, CDR1 is PRHDT and CDR2 FYEKMQ (reference sequence). This chain's CDR3 is CASSLQGFDTEAFF. The CDR3 DNA is TGTGCCAGCAGCCTACAGGGCTTCGACACTGAAGCTTTCTTT.

The chain uses TRBV10-3 and TRBJ1-2; D not resolved. This CDR3 is built from 17 residues. CDR1 is ENHRY and CDR2 is SYGVKD in the germline V gene. The V end lost 0 bases, the J end lost 6 bases, and 20 bases lay between the germline ends. CDR3 DNA: TGTGCCATCAGTGAGTCAGCCAGGAAGATGCAAGTAGATGGCTACACCTTC. Amino acids: CAISESARKMQVDGYTF.